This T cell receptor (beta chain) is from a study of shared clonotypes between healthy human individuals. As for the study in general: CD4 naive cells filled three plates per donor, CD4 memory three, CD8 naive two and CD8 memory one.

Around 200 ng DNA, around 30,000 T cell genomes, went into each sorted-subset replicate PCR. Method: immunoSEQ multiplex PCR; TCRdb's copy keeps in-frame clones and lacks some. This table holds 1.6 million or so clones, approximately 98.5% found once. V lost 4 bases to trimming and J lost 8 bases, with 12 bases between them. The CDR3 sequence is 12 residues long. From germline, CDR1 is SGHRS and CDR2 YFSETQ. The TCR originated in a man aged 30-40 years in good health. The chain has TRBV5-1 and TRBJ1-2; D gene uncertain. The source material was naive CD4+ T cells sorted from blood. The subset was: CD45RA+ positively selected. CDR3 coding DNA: TGCGCCAGCAGCCAAGAAGGGTTCGGCTACACCTTC. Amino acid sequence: CASSQEGFGYTF.